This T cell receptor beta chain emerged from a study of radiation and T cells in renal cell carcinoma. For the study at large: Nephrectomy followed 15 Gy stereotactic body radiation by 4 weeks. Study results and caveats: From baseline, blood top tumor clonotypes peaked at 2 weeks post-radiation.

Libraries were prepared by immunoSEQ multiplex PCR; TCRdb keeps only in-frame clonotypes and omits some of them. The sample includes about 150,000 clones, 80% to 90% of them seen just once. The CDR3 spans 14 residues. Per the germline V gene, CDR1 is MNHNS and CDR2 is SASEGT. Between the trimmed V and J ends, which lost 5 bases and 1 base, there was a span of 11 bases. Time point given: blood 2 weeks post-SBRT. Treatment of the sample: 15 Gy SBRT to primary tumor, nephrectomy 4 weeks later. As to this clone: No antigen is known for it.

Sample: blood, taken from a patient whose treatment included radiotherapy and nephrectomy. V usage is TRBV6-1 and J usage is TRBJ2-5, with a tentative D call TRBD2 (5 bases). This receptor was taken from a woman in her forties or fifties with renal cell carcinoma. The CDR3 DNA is TGTGCCAGCAGTCGACTACAGCGCCAAGAGACCCAGTACTTC. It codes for CASSRLQRQETQYF.